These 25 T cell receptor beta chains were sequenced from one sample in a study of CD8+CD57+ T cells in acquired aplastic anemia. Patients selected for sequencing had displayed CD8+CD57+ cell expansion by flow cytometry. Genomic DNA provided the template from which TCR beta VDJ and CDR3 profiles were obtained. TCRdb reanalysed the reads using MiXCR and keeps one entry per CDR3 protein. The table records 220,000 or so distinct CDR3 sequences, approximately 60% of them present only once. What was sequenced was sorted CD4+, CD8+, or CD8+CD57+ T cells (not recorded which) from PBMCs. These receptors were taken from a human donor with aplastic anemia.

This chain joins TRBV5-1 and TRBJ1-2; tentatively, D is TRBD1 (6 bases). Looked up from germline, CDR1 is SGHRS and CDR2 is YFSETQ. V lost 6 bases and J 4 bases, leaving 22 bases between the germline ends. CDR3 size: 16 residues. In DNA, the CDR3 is TGCGCCAGCACAATCGGGGGCGGGGGTCCGCCCTATGGCTACACCTTC. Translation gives CASTIGGGGPPYGYTF.

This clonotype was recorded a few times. In nucleotides, the CDR3 is TGTGCCAGCAGCCCCGAAGGACGATCTGGCACTGAAGCTTTCTTT. It specifies CASSPEGRSGTEAFF. The rearrangement uses TRBV9 and TRBJ1-1; D uncertain. The CDR3 runs to 15 residues. Germline-derived CDR1 and CDR2 are SGDLS and YYNGEE. Trimming removed 4 bases at V and 4 bases at J, with 17 bases between.

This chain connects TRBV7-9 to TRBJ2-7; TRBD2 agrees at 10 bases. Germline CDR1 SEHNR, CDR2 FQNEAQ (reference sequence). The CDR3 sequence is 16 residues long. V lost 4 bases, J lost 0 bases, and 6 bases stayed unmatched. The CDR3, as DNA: TGTGCCAGCAGCTCAGGACTAGCGGTTAGCTCCTACGAGCAGTACTTC. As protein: CASSSGLAVSSYEQYF.

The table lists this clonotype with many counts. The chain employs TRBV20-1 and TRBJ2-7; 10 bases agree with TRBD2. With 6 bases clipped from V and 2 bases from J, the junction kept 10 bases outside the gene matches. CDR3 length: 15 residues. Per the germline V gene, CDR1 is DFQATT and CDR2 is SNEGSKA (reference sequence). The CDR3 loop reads CSANLWTSGTYEQYF. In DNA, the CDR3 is TGCAGTGCCAACCTGTGGACTAGCGGCACCTACGAGCAGTACTTC.

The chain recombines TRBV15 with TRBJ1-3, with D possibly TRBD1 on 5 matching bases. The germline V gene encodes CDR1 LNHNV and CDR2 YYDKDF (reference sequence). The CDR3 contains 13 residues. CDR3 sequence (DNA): TGTGCGCGGTGGGGCTACTCTGGAAACACCATATATTTT. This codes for CARWGYSGNTIYF.

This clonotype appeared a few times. The CDR3 here is CAGYRDRGSEAFF. The CDR3, as DNA: TGTGCCGGTTACCGGGACAGGGGCTCTGAAGCTTTCTTT. This chain connects TRBV2 to TRBJ1-1; 10 bases are shared with TRBD1. Unmatched junction bases numbered 9, after V lost 11 bases and J lost 6 bases. The CDR3 has 13 residues. Per germline, CDR1 SNHLY and CDR2 FYNNEI.

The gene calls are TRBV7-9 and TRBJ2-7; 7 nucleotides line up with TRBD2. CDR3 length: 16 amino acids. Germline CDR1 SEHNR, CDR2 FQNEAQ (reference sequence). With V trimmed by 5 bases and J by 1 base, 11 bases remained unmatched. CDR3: CASSHPWGEGSYEQYF. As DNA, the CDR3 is TGTGCCAGCAGCCACCCATGGGGGGAGGGGTCCTACGAGCAGTACTTC.

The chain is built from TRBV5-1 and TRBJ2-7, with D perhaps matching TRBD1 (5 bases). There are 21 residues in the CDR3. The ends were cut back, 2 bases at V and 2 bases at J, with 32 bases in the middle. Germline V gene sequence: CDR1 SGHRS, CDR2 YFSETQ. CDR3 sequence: CASSLIPRYYTGPINAYEQYF. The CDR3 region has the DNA TGCGCCAGCAGCTTAATCCCGCGTTACTACACAGGTCCCATTAACGCCTACGAGCAGTACTTC.

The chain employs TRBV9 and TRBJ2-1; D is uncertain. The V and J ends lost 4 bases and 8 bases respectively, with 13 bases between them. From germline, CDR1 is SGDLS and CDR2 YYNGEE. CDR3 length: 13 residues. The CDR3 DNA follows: TGTGCCAGCAGCCACGATTTTGGCGATGAGCAGTTCTTC. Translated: CASSHDFGDEQFF.

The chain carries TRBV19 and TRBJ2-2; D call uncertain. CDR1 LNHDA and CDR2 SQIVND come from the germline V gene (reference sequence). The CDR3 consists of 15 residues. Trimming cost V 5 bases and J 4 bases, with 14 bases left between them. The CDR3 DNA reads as TGTGCCAGTAGTTCCGGGTGGGCAGTCACCGGGGAGCTGTTTTTT. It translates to CASSSGWAVTGELFF.

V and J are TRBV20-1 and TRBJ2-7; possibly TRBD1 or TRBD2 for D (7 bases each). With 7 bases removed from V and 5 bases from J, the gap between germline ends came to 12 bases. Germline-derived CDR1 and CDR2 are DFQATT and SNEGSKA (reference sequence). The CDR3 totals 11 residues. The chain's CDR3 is CSVRGGNEQYF. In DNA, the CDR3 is TGCAGTGTCAGGGGGGGGAACGAGCAGTACTTC.

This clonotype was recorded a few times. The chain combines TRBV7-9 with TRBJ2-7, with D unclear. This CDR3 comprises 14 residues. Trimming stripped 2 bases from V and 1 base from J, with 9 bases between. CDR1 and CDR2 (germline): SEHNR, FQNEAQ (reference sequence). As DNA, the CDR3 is TGTGCCAGCAGCTTAAGCCCGCAATCCTACGAGCAGTACTTC. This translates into CASSLSPQSYEQYF. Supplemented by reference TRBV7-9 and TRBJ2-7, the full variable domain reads DTGVSQNPRHKITKRGQNVTFRCDPISEHNRLYWYRQTLGQGPEFLTYFQNEAQLEKSRLLSDRFSAERPKGSFSTLEIQRTEQGDSAMYLCASSLSPQSYEQYFGPGTRLTVT.

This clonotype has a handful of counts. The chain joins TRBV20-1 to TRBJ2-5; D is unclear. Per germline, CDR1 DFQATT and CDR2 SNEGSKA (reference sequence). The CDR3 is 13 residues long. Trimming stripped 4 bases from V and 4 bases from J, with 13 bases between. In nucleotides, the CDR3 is TGCAGTGCTAATGCCAGGTCCTTAGAGACCCAGTACTTC. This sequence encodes CSANARSLETQYF.

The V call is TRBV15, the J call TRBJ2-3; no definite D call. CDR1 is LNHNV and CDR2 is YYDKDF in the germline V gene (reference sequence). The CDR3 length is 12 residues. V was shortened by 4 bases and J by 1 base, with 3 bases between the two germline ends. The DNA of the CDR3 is TGTGCCACCAGCACGGGCACAGATACGCAGTATTTT. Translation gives CATSTGTDTQYF.

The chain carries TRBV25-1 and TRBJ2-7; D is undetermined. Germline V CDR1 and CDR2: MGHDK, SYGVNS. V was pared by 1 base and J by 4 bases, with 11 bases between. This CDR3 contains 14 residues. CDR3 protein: CASSESNSFYEQYF. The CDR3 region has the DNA TGTGCCAGCAGTGAATCAAACAGTTTTTACGAGCAGTACTTC.

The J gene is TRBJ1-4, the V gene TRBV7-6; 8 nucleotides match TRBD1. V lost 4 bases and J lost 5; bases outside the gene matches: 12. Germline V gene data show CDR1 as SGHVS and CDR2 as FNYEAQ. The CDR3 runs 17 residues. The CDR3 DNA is TGTGCCAGCAGCTCGATAACAGGGGGACGAGTCAATGAAAAACTGTTTTTT. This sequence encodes CASSSITGGRVNEKLFF. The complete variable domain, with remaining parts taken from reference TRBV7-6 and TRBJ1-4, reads GAGVSQSPRYKVTKRGQDVALRCDPISGHVSLYWYRQALGQGPEFLTYFNYEAQQDKSGLPNDRFSAERPEGSISTLTIQRTEQRDSAMYRCASSSITGGRVNEKLFFGSGTQLSVL.

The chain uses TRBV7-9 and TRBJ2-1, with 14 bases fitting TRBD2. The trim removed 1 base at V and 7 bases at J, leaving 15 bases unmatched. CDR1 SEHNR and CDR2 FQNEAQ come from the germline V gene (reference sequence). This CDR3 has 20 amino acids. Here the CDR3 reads CASSLEDWGLAGAGRNEQFF. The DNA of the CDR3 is TGTGCCAGCAGCTTAGAAGATTGGGGACTAGCGGGGGCGGGTCGGAATGAGCAGTTCTTC.

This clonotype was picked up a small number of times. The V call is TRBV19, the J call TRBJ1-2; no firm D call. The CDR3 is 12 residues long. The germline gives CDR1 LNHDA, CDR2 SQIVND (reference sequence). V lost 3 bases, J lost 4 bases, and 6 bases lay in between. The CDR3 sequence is CASSISVYGYTF. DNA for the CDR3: TGTGCCAGTAGTATCAGCGTCTATGGCTACACCTTC.

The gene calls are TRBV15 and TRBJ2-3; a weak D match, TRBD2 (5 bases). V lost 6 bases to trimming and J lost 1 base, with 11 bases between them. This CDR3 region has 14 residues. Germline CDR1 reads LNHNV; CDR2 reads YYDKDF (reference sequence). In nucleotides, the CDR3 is TGTGCCACCAGGACGGTCGGGGGCACAGATACGCAGTATTTT. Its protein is CATRTVGGTDTQYF.

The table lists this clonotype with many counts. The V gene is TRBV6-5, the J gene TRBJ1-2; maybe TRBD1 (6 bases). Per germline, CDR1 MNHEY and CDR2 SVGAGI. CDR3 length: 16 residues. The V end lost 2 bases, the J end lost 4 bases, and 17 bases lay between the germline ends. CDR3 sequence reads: CASSYVTGSGSYGYTF. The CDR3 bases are TGTGCCAGCAGTTACGTAACAGGGAGCGGGAGCTATGGCTACACCTTC.

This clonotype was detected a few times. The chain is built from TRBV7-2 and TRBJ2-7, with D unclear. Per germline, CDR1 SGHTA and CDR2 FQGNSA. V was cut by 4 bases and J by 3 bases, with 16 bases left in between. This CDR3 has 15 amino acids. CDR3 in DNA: TGTGCCAGCAGCTCCATCTCCAACCTAATCTACGAGCAGTACTTC. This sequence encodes CASSSISNLIYEQYF.

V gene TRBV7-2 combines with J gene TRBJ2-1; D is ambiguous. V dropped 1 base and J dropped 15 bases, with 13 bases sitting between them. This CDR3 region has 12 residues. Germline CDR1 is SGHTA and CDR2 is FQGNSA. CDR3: CASSLVTDDLFF. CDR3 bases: TGTGCCAGCAGCTTAGTTACGGATGATCTGTTCTTC.

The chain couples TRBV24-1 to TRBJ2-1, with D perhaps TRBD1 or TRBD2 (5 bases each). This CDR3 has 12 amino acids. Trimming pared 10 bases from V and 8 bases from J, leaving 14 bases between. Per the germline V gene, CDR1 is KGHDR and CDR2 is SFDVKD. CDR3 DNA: TGTGCCACAAGGGACCGTGGGGATGAGCAGTTCTTC. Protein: CATRDRGDEQFF.

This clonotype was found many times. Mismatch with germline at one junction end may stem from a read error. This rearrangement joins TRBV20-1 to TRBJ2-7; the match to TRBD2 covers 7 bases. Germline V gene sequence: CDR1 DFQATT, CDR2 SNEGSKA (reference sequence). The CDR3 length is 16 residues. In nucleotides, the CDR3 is TGCAGTGCGAGAGGGGTTACGGCGGGGGTTGCCTACGAGCAGTACTTC. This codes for CSARGVTAGVAYEQYF.

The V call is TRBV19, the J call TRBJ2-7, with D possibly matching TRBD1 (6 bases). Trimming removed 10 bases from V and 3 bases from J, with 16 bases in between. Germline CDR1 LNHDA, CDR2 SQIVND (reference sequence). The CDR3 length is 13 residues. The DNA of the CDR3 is TGTGCCACCCGCCGAGGGGGAAGCTACGAGCAGTACTTC. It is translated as CATRRGGSYEQYF.